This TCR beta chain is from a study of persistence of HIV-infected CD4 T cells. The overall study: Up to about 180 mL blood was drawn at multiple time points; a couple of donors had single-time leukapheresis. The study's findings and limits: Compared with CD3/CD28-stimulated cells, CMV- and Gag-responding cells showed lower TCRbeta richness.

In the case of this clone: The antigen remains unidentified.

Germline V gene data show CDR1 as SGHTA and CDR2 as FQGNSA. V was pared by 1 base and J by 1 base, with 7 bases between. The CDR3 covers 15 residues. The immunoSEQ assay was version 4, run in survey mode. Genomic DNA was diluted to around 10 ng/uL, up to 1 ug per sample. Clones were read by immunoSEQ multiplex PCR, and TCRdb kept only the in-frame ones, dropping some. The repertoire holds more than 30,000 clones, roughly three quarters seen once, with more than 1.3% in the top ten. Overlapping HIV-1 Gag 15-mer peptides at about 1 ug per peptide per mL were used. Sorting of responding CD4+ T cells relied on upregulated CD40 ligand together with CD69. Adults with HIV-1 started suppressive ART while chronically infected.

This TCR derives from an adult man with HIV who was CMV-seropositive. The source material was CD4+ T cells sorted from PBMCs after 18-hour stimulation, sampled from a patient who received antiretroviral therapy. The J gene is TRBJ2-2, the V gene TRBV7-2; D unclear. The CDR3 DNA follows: TGTGCCAGCAGCTTAGTGGCCAGGAACACCGGGGAGCTGTTTTTT. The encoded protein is CASSLVARNTGELFF.